The 17 T cell receptor beta chains below come from one sample, sequenced in a study of cytomegalovirus exposure and HLA in healthy donors. The method was immunoSEQ multiplex PCR; TCRdb's version includes in-frame clones alone and lacks a portion of them. Found here are about 160,000 clones, just under 90% of them singletons; the top ten hold over 4%. Sequencing was performed on PBMCs. The receptors shown here come from a man younger than 35 in good health and CMV-seropositive.

This chain connects TRBV19 to TRBJ2-2; TRBD1 aligns across 10 bases. Unmatched junction bases numbered 10, after V lost 5 bases and J lost 1 base. The CDR3 sequence is 18 residues long. The V gene's germline CDR1 is LNHDA and CDR2 SQIVND (reference sequence). CDR3 residues: CASSPGTGDLVNTGELFF. The CDR3 DNA reads TGTGCCAGTAGTCCCGGGACAGGGGATTTGGTGAACACCGGGGAGCTGTTTTTT.

This rearrangement joins TRBV6-4 to TRBJ1-4; TRBD1 matches 7 bases. The CDR3 is 15 amino acids. Germline V CDR1 and CDR2: MRHNA, SNTAGT. Losses at the gene ends were 4 bases for V and 3 bases for J; bases not matched to a gene: 5. The CDR3 region has the DNA TGTGCCAGCAGTGTCACAGGGGCGGCTAATGAAAAACTGTTTTTT. Its protein is CASSVTGAANEKLFF.

This clone showed up just once. The chain is built from TRBV5-1 and TRBJ2-4; 7 nucleotides align to TRBD1. The junction had 6 bases not matched to a gene; V was cut back by 3 bases and J by 9 bases. CDR1 SGHRS and CDR2 YFSETQ come from the germline V gene. The CDR3 has 13 amino acids. CDR3 in DNA: TGCGCCAGCAGCTCAACAGGGGACGGCATTCAGTACTTC. As protein: CASSSTGDGIQYF.

The chain joins TRBV11-3 to TRBJ2-5, with 10 bases identical to TRBD2. V shed 5 bases and J 4 bases; nucleotides not matched to a gene: 4. Germline loops: CDR1 SGHNT, CDR2 YENEEA. The CDR3 runs 14 residues. This CDR3 reads CASSPRLAGETQYF. CDR3 DNA sequence: TGTGCCAGCAGCCCCAGACTAGCGGGAGAGACCCAGTACTTC.

The chain is built from TRBV19 and TRBJ1-5; no clear D. V lost 3 bases, J lost 0 bases, and 9 bases lay in between. The germline CDR1 and CDR2 sequences are LNHDA and SQIVND (reference sequence). This CDR3 has 15 amino acids. Written as DNA, the CDR3 is TGTGCCAGTAGTATCCGGTATGATAGCAATCAGCCCCAGCATTTT. Protein: CASSIRYDSNQPQHF.

The DNA for the CDR3 is TGTGCCAGCAGCCAGACTAGCGGGAGTGGGTATGAGCAGTTCTTC. Its protein is CASSQTSGSGYEQFF. This chain links TRBV7-3 with TRBJ2-1; 12 bases are shared with TRBD2. V gave up 5 bases and J gave up 8 bases; unmatched junction bases: 7. The germline V gene encodes CDR1 SGHTA and CDR2 FQGTGA. CDR3 length: 15 residues.

V usage is TRBV27 and J usage is TRBJ2-1; 14 bases fit TRBD2. V lost 4 bases to trimming and J lost 6 bases; unmatched junction nucleotides: 5. The length of the CDR3 is 16 residues. Germline lookup yields CDR1 MNHEY and CDR2 SMNVEV (reference sequence). The DNA for the CDR3 is TGTGCCAGCAGTTACGGGACTAGCGGGGGCATCAATGAGCAGTTCTTC. Its protein is CASSYGTSGGINEQFF.

The CDR3 nucleotides are TGTGCCAGCAGAGCCGGACTAGCGGGTAAAGATACGCAGTATTTT. Translating gives CASRAGLAGKDTQYF. The chain couples TRBV2 to TRBJ2-3; 11 nucleotides line up with TRBD2. V dropped 6 bases and J dropped 5; count of bases not matched to a gene: 7. Germline V CDR1 and CDR2: SNHLY, FYNNEI. The CDR3 has 15 residues.

The rearrangement uses TRBV7-8 and TRBJ2-1; 7 positions agree with TRBD1. The J segment lost 0 bases and the V segment lost 5 bases, leaving 4 bases of the junction unmatched. The CDR3 is 15 residues long. Germline CDR1 and CDR2: SGHVS and FQNEAQ. In DNA form, the CDR3 reads TGTGCCAGCAGCAGAGGGACAGTCTCCTACAATGAGCAGTTCTTC. It encodes CASSRGTVSYNEQFF.

This clone showed up just a few times. This chain joins TRBV18 and TRBJ2-7; 7 bases match TRBD2. This CDR3 region has 17 residues. V lost 3 bases and J lost 3; bases outside the gene matches: 14. Germline CDR1 is KGHSH and CDR2 is LQKENI. The CDR3 reads CASSPDRGLTGGYEQYF. In nucleotides, the CDR3 is TGTGCCAGCTCACCTGATCGAGGGTTGACGGGAGGCTACGAGCAGTACTTC.

The chain combines TRBV29-1 with TRBJ2-7, with unresolved D. Looked up from germline, CDR1 is SQVTM and CDR2 is ANQGSEA. The ends were cut back, 4 bases at V and 0 bases at J, with 4 bases in the middle. The length of the CDR3 is 11 residues. The CDR3 loop is CSVVNSYEQYF. The CDR3 nucleotides read TGCAGCGTTGTCAACTCCTACGAGCAGTACTTC.

The CDR3 sequence: CASSVLRDSTYNEQFF. The CDR3 coding sequence is TGTGCCAGCAGTGTACTCCGGGACTCAACCTACAATGAGCAGTTCTTC. The V call is TRBV28, the J call TRBJ2-1; D might be TRBD2 (6 bases). Looked up from germline, CDR1 is MDHEN and CDR2 is SYDVKM. V was trimmed by 5 bases and J by 2 bases, leaving 16 bases between them. The CDR3 covers 16 residues.

This clone came up once. The chain uses TRBV5-4 and TRBJ2-5; 9 nucleotides agree with TRBD2. CDR3 length: 16 amino acids. The junction had 8 bases not matched to a gene; V was cut back by 0 bases and J by 5 bases. CDR1 and CDR2 from the germline V gene are SGHNT and YYREEE (reference sequence). Here the CDR3 reads CASSLVFSGSGETQYF. In nucleotides, the CDR3 is TGTGCCAGCAGCTTGGTTTTTAGCGGGAGCGGGGAGACCCAGTACTTC.

The chain employs TRBV29-1 and TRBJ2-1, with 7 bases aligning to TRBD2. Germline CDR1 SQVTM, CDR2 ANQGSEA. The CDR3 is 14 residues long. V was clipped by 5 bases and J by 4 bases; unmatched bases: 8. The CDR3 region is CSVTGGLIYNEQFF. The CDR3 coding sequence is TGCAGCGTTACGGGGGGATTAATTTACAATGAGCAGTTCTTC.

The chain combines TRBV6-5 with TRBJ1-1, with TRBD1 as a possible D gene (5 bases). V was shortened by 0 bases and J by 4 bases, with 12 bases between the two germline ends. Germline V gene sequence: CDR1 MNHEY, CDR2 SVGAGI. The CDR3 contains 15 residues. This CDR3 is CASSYSKGLVTEAFF. The CDR3 region has the DNA TGTGCCAGCAGTTACTCGAAGGGGCTGGTCACTGAAGCTTTCTTT.

This sequence joins TRBV2 and TRBJ1-1; 12 bases map to TRBD1. V was pared by 7 bases and J by 0 bases, with 6 bases of the junction left unmatched. CDR1 and CDR2 (germline): SNHLY, FYNNEI. This CDR3 has 16 amino acids. The CDR3 here is CASKGGTGGMNTEAFF. The CDR3 coding sequence is TGTGCCAGCAAGGGGGGGACAGGGGGCATGAACACTGAAGCTTTCTTT.

The chain uses TRBV7-9 and TRBJ2-1, with 8 bases that match TRBD2. CDR1 and CDR2 from the germline V gene are SEHNR and FQNEAQ (reference sequence). CDR3 size: 12 residues. The V and J ends lost 5 bases and 12 bases, in that order; junction bases with no gene match: 6. CDR3 region: CASSSTSGGQFF. The CDR3 DNA is TGTGCCAGCAGCAGCACTAGCGGCGGGCAGTTCTTC.